The subject of this entry is one T cell receptor beta chain. Scientists amplified the TCR beta CDR3 regions from RNA transcripts. The authors performed first-round RT-PCR with HTBI primers and then a second-round multiplex PCR. MiXCR, run by TCRdb on the multiplex PCR reads, gives a single entry per CDR3 protein. The sample records about 400,000 distinct CDR3 sequences, about 18% being singletons. Germline V gene data show CDR1 as SEHNR and CDR2 as FQNEAQ (reference sequence). CDR3 length: 13 amino acids. Trimming cost V 6 bases and J 0 bases, with 9 bases left between them. These data originate in a study of Graves' ophthalmopathy and Graves' hyperthyroidism.

The sequence derives from a woman in her late teens or twenties with Graves' ophthalmopathy. Material: peripheral blood. The rearrangement uses TRBV7-9 and TRBJ2-7; D uncertain. In nucleotides, the CDR3 is TGTGCCAGCAGACGCCCTGGCTCCTACGAGCAGTACTTC. It yields the protein CASRRPGSYEQYF.